A selection of T cell receptor beta chains follows, all from one sample in a study of T cell repertoires in cytomegalovirus infection. TCRdb processed the reads anew with MiXCR; each CDR3 protein has one entry. This table holds almost 550,000 distinct CDR3 sequences, approximately 15% found once. Material for sequencing was CD8+ T cells from PBMCs. Receptor source: a human donor in good health (CMV status not recorded). Some clones in this sample may be carry-over from other donors' samples. The CDR3 runs from the conserved cysteine through the conserved F or W. D genes are given only for firm matches. Size is stated for part of the rows, as once, few or many counts, or as a class when the clone is expanded.

j_gene | abundance | v_gene | d_gene | CDR3aa | CDR3nt
TRBJ2-3 | - | TRBV7-3 | TRBD2 | CASSSRSGGGPDTQYF | TGTGCCAGTAGCTCCCGGTCGGGGGGGGGCCCAGATACGCAGTATTTT
TRBJ1-1 | many | TRBV7-6 | TRBD1 | CASSLSQGARTEAFF | TGTGCCAGCAGCTTATCTCAGGGGGCGCGGACTGAAGCTTTCTTT
TRBJ2-2 | many | TRBV28 | - | CASSPRQGGNTGELFF | TGTGCCAGCAGCCCCCGGCAGGGGGGAAACACCGGGGAGCTGTTTTTT
TRBJ2-2 | few | TRBV6-1 | TRBD1 | CASSSDRGRGELFF | TGTGCCAGCAGTTCGGACAGGGGACGTGGGGAGCTGTTTTTT
TRBJ1-1 | many | TRBV27 | - | CASSGTRNTEAFF | TGTGCCAGCAGTGGGACTAGGAACACTGAAGCTTTCTTT
TRBJ2-1 | few | TRBV19 | TRBD2 | CASSELGLEAYNEQFF | TGTGCCAGTAGCGAATTGGGACTAGAAGCCTACAATGAGCAGTTCTTC
TRBJ2-3 | - | TRBV5-1 | TRBD1 | CASSSSGTGFTDTQYF | TGCGCCAGCAGCTCGTCCGGGACAGGCTTCACAGATACGCAGTATTTT
TRBJ2-3 | many | TRBV11-1 | - | CASSRSQGVGADTQYF | TGTGCCAGCAGTAGAAGCCAGGGTGTGGGCGCAGATACGCAGTATTTT
TRBJ2-7 | - | TRBV29-1 | - | CSVEAGYYEQYF | TGCAGCGTTGAAGCCGGGTACTACGAGCAGTACTTC
TRBJ2-5 | many | TRBV12-3/TRBV12-4 | TRBD2 | CASSLATSGRWETQYF | TGTGCCAGCAGTTTAGCGACTAGCGGGAGGTGGGAGACCCAGTACTTC